The subject of this entry is one T cell receptor (beta chain). Through a sample-barcoded 5' primer and a J-beta primer mix, a second PCR was run for roughly 7 to 11 cycles. TCRdb re-called the 5' RACE reads through MiXCR, storing one row per CDR3 protein. The sample holds about 720,000 distinct CDR3 sequences, 22% seen once. The data were obtained in a study of blood T cells in healthy people across ages. The CDR3 spans 15 residues. CDR1 SQVTM and CDR2 ANQGSEA come from the germline V gene. V lost 0 bases to trimming and J lost 4 bases, with 14 bases between them. The chain is built from TRBV29-1 and TRBJ2-3; unclear D gene. Sample: blood. The TCR was taken from a man between 65 and 85 years old in good health. CDR3 region: CSVEDASIGSDTQYF. The CDR3 DNA reads TGCAGCGTTGAAGACGCCAGCATCGGGTCAGATACGCAGTATTTT.